This T cell receptor beta chain came from a study of T cell responses to AZD1222 COVID-19 vaccine. Study background: Pooled in the analysis were second doses at about 4 or about 12 weeks. Study observations and caveats: An increase in Spike-specific TCR breadth and depth was observed after two AZD1222 doses.

This clone was seen a few times. The target antigen is unknown. The CDR3 extends over 18 amino acids. CDR1 and CDR2 (germline): SGHNT, YYREEE (reference sequence). V dropped 2 bases and J dropped 8; count of bases not matched to a gene: 17. Assay: immunoSEQ multiplex PCR; the TCRdb copy retains only in-frame clones and omits some. The sample records about 150,000 clones, roughly nine tenths being singletons. The source of this sequence is an adult in good health. The gene calls are TRBV5-4 and TRBJ2-1, with 9 bases aligning to TRBD2. Specimen: peripheral blood, collected on day 0 of AZD1222 vaccination. The CDR3 DNA reads TGTGCCAGCAGCTTTCGGATTTTGGGAATAGCGGGAGCCCATGAGCAGTTCTTC. Amino acids: CASSFRILGIAGAHEQFF.